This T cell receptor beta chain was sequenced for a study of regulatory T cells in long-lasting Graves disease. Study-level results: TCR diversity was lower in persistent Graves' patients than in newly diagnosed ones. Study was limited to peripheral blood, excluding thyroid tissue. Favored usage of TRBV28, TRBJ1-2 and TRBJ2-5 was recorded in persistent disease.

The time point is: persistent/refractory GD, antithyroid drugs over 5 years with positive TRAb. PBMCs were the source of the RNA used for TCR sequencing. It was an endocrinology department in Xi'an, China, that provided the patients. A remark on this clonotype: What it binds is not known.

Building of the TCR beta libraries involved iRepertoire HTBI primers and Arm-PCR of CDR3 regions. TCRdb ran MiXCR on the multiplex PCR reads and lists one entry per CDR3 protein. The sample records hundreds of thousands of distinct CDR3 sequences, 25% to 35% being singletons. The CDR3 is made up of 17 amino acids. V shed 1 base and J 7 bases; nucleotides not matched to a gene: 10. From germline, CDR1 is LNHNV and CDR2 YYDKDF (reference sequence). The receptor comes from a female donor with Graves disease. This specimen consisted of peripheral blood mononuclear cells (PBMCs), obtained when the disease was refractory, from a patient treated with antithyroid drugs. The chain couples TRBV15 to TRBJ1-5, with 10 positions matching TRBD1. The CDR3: CATSRAAVGTGAQPQHF. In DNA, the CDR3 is TGTGCCACCAGCAGAGCCGCAGTCGGGACAGGGGCCCAGCCCCAGCATTTT.